Below are 2 T cell receptor beta chains sequenced from a single sample in a study of T cell responses to AZD1222 COVID-19 vaccine. Assay: immunoSEQ multiplex PCR; the TCRdb copy retains only in-frame clones and omits some. The repertoire holds approximately 140,000 clones, with under 95% as singletons. The sequencing used peripheral blood, collected on day 0 of AZD1222 vaccination. The receptors were sampled from an adult in good health.

The chain recombines TRBV6-1 with TRBJ1-5; D might be TRBD1 (6 bases). CDR3 size: 18 residues. The ends were cut back, 0 bases at V and 2 bases at J, with 17 bases in the middle. Per the germline V gene, CDR1 is MNHNS and CDR2 is SASEGT. CDR3 amino acids: CASSEAQGPRTGNQPQHF. CDR3 in DNA: TGTGCCAGCAGTGAAGCCCAGGGGCCCCGAACTGGCAATCAGCCCCAGCATTTT.

J is TRBJ1-2 and V is TRBV19, with D unclear. Germline V CDR1 and CDR2: LNHDA, SQIVND (reference sequence). The CDR3 loop spans 17 amino acids. V lost 1 base and J 8 bases, leaving 23 bases between the germline ends. The CDR3, as DNA: TGTGCCAGTAGTATAGCGGACGGGAACGCCCTCCGCGGGGGCTACACCTTC. Protein sequence: CASSIADGNALRGGYTF.